These 5 T cell receptor beta chains came from one sample sequenced in a study of T cells in localized non-small cell lung cancer (dated by TCRdb to 2019 to 2021). Receptors were amplified or captured by the immunoSEQ multiplex PCR assay. TCRdb mirrors the immuneACCESS table, restricted to in-frame sequences. Some clones are absent from its copies; in checked studies, under half trace to an unresolved V gene, and the reason for the others is unknown. This sample comprises approximately 2,500 clones, approximately 31% of them detected only once. The top ten clonotypes cover approximately 17% of the sample. The specimen was lung tumor tissue, collected before any cancer treatment. Source of these receptors: a female donor at least 60 years old with stage II lung adenocarcinoma.

This clone was seen a few times. The J gene is TRBJ1-3, the V gene TRBV11-3; D perhaps matches TRBD1 (6 bases). Trimming left V 6 bases short and J 0 bases short, with 21 bases between. The CDR3 extends over 18 amino acids. Germline V gene data show CDR1 as SGHNT and CDR2 as YENEEA. CDR3 bases: TGTGCCAGCAGTCCCGGGGGGGCTCAACCGAACTCTGGAAACACCATATATTTT. It yields the protein CASSPGGAQPNSGNTIYF.

The chain carries TRBV19 and TRBJ1-1; 10 positions agree with TRBD1. J lost 5 bases, V lost 1 base, and 4 bases had no gene match. The length of the CDR3 is 15 residues. Germline lookup yields CDR1 LNHDA and CDR2 SQIVND (reference sequence). The CDR3 here is CASSIAGTGETEAFF. CDR3 nucleotide sequence: TGTGCCAGTAGTATAGCCGGGACAGGGGAGACTGAAGCTTTCTTT.

This clone was seen more than once but under ten times. This chain joins TRBV19 and TRBJ1-6; a weak D match, TRBD1 (5 bases). The CDR3 is 12 amino acids. Germline V gene lookup returns CDR1 LNHDA and CDR2 SQIVND (reference sequence). V lost 6 bases to trimming and J lost 7 bases, with 7 bases between them. The CDR3 nucleotides read TGTGCCAGTAGCCGACAGAATTCACCCCTCCACTTT. Translation: CASSRQNSPLHF.

This chain uses TRBV30 with TRBJ2-1; 9 bases line up with TRBD2. Germline V gene data show CDR1 as GTSNPN and CDR2 as SVGIG (reference sequence). V dropped 2 bases and J dropped 8; count of bases not matched to a gene: 10. CDR3 length: 15 residues. CDR3 sequence reads: CAWSRGASGIDEQFF. CDR3 bases: TGTGCCTGGAGTCGGGGGGCTAGCGGGATCGATGAGCAGTTCTTC.

This sequence joins TRBV10-1 and TRBJ2-1; 8 nucleotides line up with TRBD2. V shed 8 bases, J shed 10 bases, and the junction held 10 bases outside the gene matches. The CDR3 runs 13 residues. Germline V gene lookup returns CDR1 WNHNN and CDR2 SYGVQD (reference sequence). The CDR3 DNA follows: TGCGCCAGCGGGGAAGCGGGAGACGACGAGCAGTTCTTC. Translation gives CASGEAGDDEQFF.